The TCR beta chain described here comes from a study of beta chain features in type 1 diabetes (dated by TCRdb to the late 2010s). With respect to the entire study: Mean age, gender distribution, total cell number and subset yield did not differ between patients and healthy donors. Naive and central memory subsets were obtained from all 30 or so donors, but regulatory and stem cell-like memory subsets were isolated from only 8 patients and roughly eight healthy donors. A total of 90 million to 120 million sorted cells were examined across all samples, and a strong correlation was observed between cell number per subset and RNA yield. In the study, recently diagnosed type 1 diabetes patients and matched healthy donors were compared on the TCRB repertoires of their sorted circulating CD4+ T cell subsets. Paper-wide results and their limitations: Because cDNA rather than genomic DNA was sequenced, highly expressing activated cells could have been over-represented, although no difference in activation and CD3 levels was found between groups. Naive, central memory and regulatory TCRB repertoires appeared to be more alike among patients than among healthy donors. Only small numbers of individuals were included in the HLA sub-analyses, which left unresolved whether HLA type had any influence on TCRB rearrangement. In all four CD4+ subsets, TCRB CDR3 length was moderately but significantly shorter in type 1 diabetes patients. Patients with type 1 diabetes made fewer insertions and deleted more nucleotides at VDJ recombination sites, implying thymic rearrangement abnormalities. PCR may preferentially amplify shorter templates, but because patient and control samples were amplified and corrected together, any resulting skew would affect both groups equally.

All of the isolated RNA was reverse transcribed with the High Capacity cDNA Reverse Transcription Kit, so expressed TCRB transcripts were sequenced. Deep immunoSEQ sequencing was applied to naive, central memory and regulatory T cell samples, giving an average of about 3.4 million total reads per sample. Sorted cells were lysed in RLT buffer and RNA was extracted with DNase-treated RNeasy Micro or Mini kits, depending on cell number. To prevent cross-contamination, every cell subset was processed on its own, while patient and healthy donor samples were processed together. TCRB sequences were amplified from cDNA with the immunoSEQ multiplex PCR, producing 87-bp fragments spanning the CDR3 region. Sequencing of the amplicons was performed on the Illumina HiSeq platform. In the authors' own workflow: PCR bias was computationally corrected using synthetic template baselines, reads within Hamming distance 2 were collapsed, and singletons that could not be merged were discarded. Reads were aligned against IMGT so that V, D and J genes, CDR3 length and insertions or deletions at six rearrangement sites could be assigned. Within each subset, clonotype counts were normalized to sorted cell number, after which true diversity and Gini coefficients were computed with the tcR R package. The overlap coefficient, calculated on TCRB nucleotide sequences, was used to quantify repertoire sharing. As a proxy for the pre-selection repertoire, out-of-frame TCRB sequences from naive cells were analyzed. Here the immuneACCESS table is served through TCRdb, limited to in-frame sequences with V and J called. Missing clones are a known gap in these copies; in checked studies unresolved V genes cover under half, and the rest lacks a known reason. Clone size and V and J calls were adopted from that table, with D and trimming inferred from the DNA. Recorded for this sample are some 900,000 clones; roughly 15% of them occurred a single time. The biggest ten clones account for 0.02% to 0.025% of the sample.

This clone showed up just a few times. Its antigen specificity is not known. Per-base quality was not reported, and no clone a single base away is much larger than it. From each donor, a single peripheral blood sample of approximately 120 mL on average was drawn into heparinised tubes. A BD FACSAria II was used to sort naive, central memory, regulatory and stem cell-like memory CD4+ T cells with a panel that included CD45RO, CCR7, CD25, CD127, CD95 and CD27. Purity was above 98% for every sorted population. PBMCs were separated immediately by Lymphoprep density gradient centrifugation and were stained directly, without being cultured. To minimize batch effects, samples were stained and sorted in pairs, one healthy donor with one patient per experiment. CDR1 and CDR2 (SGHVT, SQSDAQ) derive from the germline V gene. The V and J ends are trimmed by 10 bases and 5 bases, leaving 8 bases between them. The CDR3, cysteine through phenylalanine, is 10 amino acids long. Just the 30-base CDR3 DNA is kept, in frame starting at base 1.

Sequences were obtained from naive CD4+ T cells from blood. What the cell subset or site label conveys for this sample: true naive CD4+ T cells. The receptor chain draws on TRBV7-4 and TRBJ2-5; no D segment can be confidently identified. The source is a woman under 30 in good health. The DNA reads TGTGCCAACTGGCCGGAGACCCAGTACTTC. It specifies CANWPETQYF. The variable domain in full, with residues beyond the CDR3 obtained from the reference TRBV7-4 and TRBJ2-5 genes, is GAGVSQSPRYKVAKRGRDVALRCDSISGHVTLYWYRQTLGQGSEVLTYSQSDAQRDKSGRPSGRFSAERPERSVSTLKIQRTEQGDSAVYLCANWPETQYFGPGTRLLVL.